These 20 T cell receptor beta chains originate from one sample sequenced in a study of blood T cell repertoires in COVID-19. TCRdb's copy holds only in-frame clones and misses some; the assay was immunoSEQ multiplex PCR. The sample contains over 120,000 clones, roughly four fifths of which appear only once. The sequenced material came from peripheral blood. Source of these receptors: a woman aged 80 or older with acute or convalescent COVID-19.

This clone was seen more than once but under ten times. V and J are TRBV27 and TRBJ2-2, with 12 bases lining up with TRBD1. Germline trimming cut 6 bases from V and 3 bases from J; bases unmatched to any gene: 11. Germline-derived CDR1 and CDR2 are MNHEY and SMNVEV (reference sequence). This CDR3 has 18 residues. The chain's CDR3 is CASRLGTGGAFDTGELFF. CDR3 nucleotide sequence: TGTGCCAGCAGATTAGGGACAGGGGGCGCGTTTGACACCGGGGAGCTGTTTTTT.

The CDR3 nucleotides are TGTGCCAGCTCACCATTCAGCGGGGGGGCAGATACGCAGTATTTT. It codes for CASSPFSGGADTQYF. This chain uses TRBV18 with TRBJ2-3; 10 nucleotides agree with TRBD2. The CDR3 extends over 15 amino acids. Looked up from germline, CDR1 is KGHSH and CDR2 is LQKENI. After removal of 2 bases from V and 4 bases from J, the junction contained 3 bases not matched to a gene.

The chain combines TRBV2 with TRBJ2-1, with TRBD1 matching over 8 bases. This CDR3 region has 15 residues. V shed 7 bases, J shed 4 bases, and the junction held 9 bases outside the gene matches. Germline loops: CDR1 SNHLY, CDR2 FYNNEI. The CDR3 DNA follows: TGTGCCAGCACCTTAGGACAGGGCCTATACAATGAGCAGTTCTTC. It codes for CASTLGQGLYNEQFF.

The chain has TRBV5-6 and TRBJ2-1; 7 bases are shared with TRBD1. CDR3 length: 14 residues. The germline CDR1 and CDR2 sequences are SGHDT and YYEEEE. The V gene end was trimmed by 5 bases and the J gene end by 10 bases; junction bases not matched to a gene: 12. CDR3 loop: CASSPGVGGREQFF. The CDR3 DNA reads as TGTGCCAGCAGTCCCGGAGTAGGGGGCAGAGAGCAGTTCTTC.

This clone came up a few times. This chain joins TRBV10-3 and TRBJ2-3; 7 nucleotides match TRBD2. J was trimmed by 6 bases and V by 11 bases; bases with no gene match: 8. In germline, CDR1 is ENHRY, CDR2 SYGVKD. The CDR3 runs 12 residues. For the CDR3, the DNA is TGTGCCTCCCGGGCGGGAGTCGATACGCAGTATTTT. As protein: CASRAGVDTQYF.

V gene TRBV21-1 combines with J gene TRBJ2-7; the table's D call TRBD2 went unverified against the DNA. TRBV21-1 is a pseudogene. The CDR3 loop spans 15 amino acids. CDR3 DNA: TGTGCCAGCAGCAAAGAGGAGGGGACGTACTTAAAGAAGTACTTC. The encoded protein is CASSKEEGTYLKKYF.

This chain uses TRBV3-1 (or the pseudogene TRBV3-2) with TRBJ2-6; D call uncertain. The CDR3 consists of 16 residues. V lost 1 base and J lost 0, with 7 bases in between. CDR1 is LGHDT, CDR2 YNNKEL, per germline (reference sequence). The CDR3 spells CASSQVAPSGANVLTF. Written as DNA, the CDR3 is TGTGCCAGCAGCCAAGTGGCCCCCTCTGGGGCCAACGTCCTGACTTTC.

A note on this clone: Other DNA sequences in the same sample also yield this CDR3. This rearrangement joins TRBV5-1 to TRBJ2-1; 7 bases fit TRBD2. J gave up 0 bases and V 0 bases, and 3 bases lay outside the gene matches. Germline lookup yields CDR1 SGHRS and CDR2 YFSETQ. This CDR3 is 16 amino acids long. The CDR3 here is CASSLGGGGSYNEQFF. In nucleotides, the CDR3 is TGCGCCAGCAGCTTGGGGGGCGGGGGCTCCTACAATGAGCAGTTCTTC.

The chain is built from TRBV5-4 and TRBJ2-1, with D possibly being TRBD2 (6 bases). V lost 0 bases to trimming and J lost 0 bases, with 10 bases between them. Germline V lookup: CDR1 SGHNT, CDR2 YYREEE (reference sequence). This CDR3 is built from 16 residues. CDR3 sequence reads: CASSLGGSGSYNEQFF. The CDR3 bases are TGTGCCAGCAGCTTGGGAGGTAGCGGCTCCTACAATGAGCAGTTCTTC. The variable domain in full, with the rest retrieved from reference TRBV5-4 and TRBJ2-1, is ETGVTQSPTHLIKTRGQQVTLRCSSQSGHNTVSWYQQALGQGPQFIFQYYREEENGRGNFPPRFSGLQFPNYSSELNVNALELDDSALYLCASSLGGSGSYNEQFFGPGTRLTVL.

The chain recombines TRBV19 with TRBJ1-2; 7 nucleotides align to TRBD1. The V and J ends lost 5 bases and 4 bases, in that order; junction bases with no gene match: 7. The germline gives CDR1 LNHDA, CDR2 SQIVND (reference sequence). The CDR3 is 14 amino acids. CDR3 coding DNA: TGTGCCAGTAGTGGAGAGGGACAGAGCTATGGCTACACCTTC. Amino acids: CASSGEGQSYGYTF. Full variable domain (remainder filled in from reference TRBV19 and TRBJ1-2): DGGITQSPKYLFRKEGQNVTLSCEQNLNHDAMYWYRQDPGQGLRLIYYSQIVNDFQKGDIAEGYSVSREKKESFPLTVTSAQKNPTAFYLCASSGEGQSYGYTFGSGTRLTVV.

The sample holds one count of this clone. The chain employs TRBV30 and TRBJ1-5; possible D gene TRBD1, 6 bases. This CDR3 region has 16 residues. The germline CDR1 and CDR2 sequences are GTSNPN and SVGIG (reference sequence). V was cut by 3 bases and J by 4 bases, with 19 bases left in between. The CDR3 here is CAWSPLGTRVNQPQHF. The CDR3 coding sequence is TGTGCCTGGAGCCCCCTCGGGACAAGAGTAAATCAGCCCCAGCATTTT.

The rearrangement uses TRBV11-1 and TRBJ2-2, with 9 bases lining up with TRBD1. Per germline, CDR1 SGHAT and CDR2 FQDESV (reference sequence). J gave up 4 bases and V 5 bases, and 5 bases lay outside the gene matches. The CDR3 covers 15 residues. CDR3 sequence: CASSPDRGVTGELFF. The CDR3 DNA reads TGTGCCAGCAGCCCCGACAGGGGGGTCACCGGGGAGCTGTTTTTT.

The chain links TRBV19 to TRBJ2-1, with 7 bases lining up with TRBD1. The CDR3 is 12 residues long. With 6 bases clipped from V and 5 bases from J, the junction kept 1 base outside the gene matches. Germline CDR1 reads LNHDA; CDR2 reads SQIVND (reference sequence). CDR3: CASSDRDNEQFF. The CDR3 DNA reads TGTGCCAGTAGCGACAGGGACAATGAGCAGTTCTTC.

The J gene is TRBJ2-5, the V gene TRBV10-3, with 9 bases fitting TRBD2. This CDR3 has 14 residues. V lost 3 bases and J lost 3; bases outside the gene matches: 2. CDR1 and CDR2 (germline): ENHRY, SYGVKD. The CDR3 region has the DNA TGTGCCATCAGTGAATCTAGCGGGAAAGAGACCCAGTACTTC. Translation gives CAISESSGKETQYF.

This sequence joins TRBV12-3 or TRBV12-4 and TRBJ2-1, with D maybe TRBD1 (6 bases). Trimming removed 2 bases at V and 7 bases at J, with 9 bases between. CDR3 size: 13 residues. The CDR3 reads CASSLSGDNEQFF. Here the CDR3 DNA reads TGTGCCAGCAGTTTATCAGGGGATAATGAGCAGTTCTTC.

This chain uses TRBV11-2 with TRBJ2-7, with a weak D call TRBD2 (6 bases). The CDR3 totals 15 residues. V lost 5 bases to trimming and J lost 0 bases, with 14 bases between them. The germline CDR1 and CDR2 sequences are SGHAT and FQNNGV. The chain's CDR3 is CASSTQGGTSYEQYF. CDR3 coding DNA: TGTGCCAGCAGCACCCAAGGAGGGACCTCCTACGAGCAGTACTTC.

The chain carries TRBV7-3 and TRBJ2-3, with D uncertain. V lost 6 bases, J lost 3 bases, and 7 bases lay in between. CDR1 and CDR2 from the germline V gene are SGHTA and FQGTGA. The CDR3 length is 12 residues. CDR3 sequence: CASRYATDTQYF. In DNA form, the CDR3 reads TGTGCCAGCAGATACGCGACAGATACGCAGTATTTT. Filled out from reference TRBV7-3 and TRBJ2-3, the complete variable domain reads GAGVSQTPSNKVTEKGKYVELRCDPISGHTALYWYRQSLGQGPEFLIYFQGTGAADDSGLPNDRFFAVRPEGSVSTLKIQRTERGDSAVYLCASRYATDTQYFGPGTRLTVL.

The chain is built from TRBV2 and TRBJ1-2; D remains ambiguous. The CDR3 has 14 residues. The V and J ends lost 6 bases and 4 bases respectively, with 15 bases between them. Germline CDR1 is SNHLY and CDR2 is FYNNEI. CDR3 DNA sequence: TGTGCCAGCAGGGCTTCGTCAGGACTCTATGGCTACACCTTC. Translating gives CASRASSGLYGYTF.

J is TRBJ2-3 and V is TRBV7-3; D call uncertain. Between the trimmed V and J ends, which lost 5 bases and 4 bases, there was a span of 10 bases. The CDR3 covers 13 residues. CDR1 SGHTA and CDR2 FQGTGA come from the germline V gene. CDR3 protein: CASSPIPADTQYF. The CDR3 coding sequence is TGTGCCAGCAGCCCTATCCCCGCAGATACGCAGTATTTT.

In this sample, this clone turned up a few times. The rearrangement joins TRBV3-1 (or the pseudogene TRBV3-2) to TRBJ1-1; D gene unclear. Germline-derived CDR1 and CDR2 are LGHDT and YNNKEL (reference sequence). The V and J ends lost 4 bases and 1 base respectively, with 7 bases between them. This CDR3 is 13 amino acids long. The DNA for the CDR3 is TGTGCCAGCAGCCGGTCGGGGAACACTGAAGCTTTCTTT. As protein: CASSRSGNTEAFF.